A single sample gave rise to the 14 T cell receptor beta chains below, sequenced in a study of OX40 agonist ivuxolimab in advanced cancers. Profiling relied on immunoSEQ multiplex PCR, and the TCRdb table lists in-frame clones only, not all of them. Found here are some 65,000 clones, roughly 85% of them singletons; the top ten hold 4%. The source material was CD4+ or CD8+ T cells sorted from blood, sampled in a trial of the OX40 agonist ivuxolimab. All receptors come from an adult with an advanced solid tumor such as melanoma, head and neck, liver or kidney cancer.

The V gene is TRBV6-1, the J gene TRBJ1-5, with 8 bases aligning to TRBD1. Germline CDR1 and CDR2: MNHNS and SASEGT. V was clipped by 3 bases and J by 2 bases; unmatched bases: 6. The CDR3 extends over 16 amino acids. The DNA of the CDR3 is TGTGCCAGCAGTGACCCGACAGGGGCGCGCAATCAGCCCCAGCATTTT. This gives the protein CASSDPTGARNQPQHF.

The V call is TRBV30, the J call TRBJ2-5; 11 bases align to TRBD2. In germline, CDR1 is GTSNPN, CDR2 SVGIG (reference sequence). J lost 5 bases, V lost 0 bases, and 8 bases had no gene match. CDR3 length equals 16 residues. The CDR3, as DNA: TGTGCCTGGAGTGTAGGGGTAGCGGGGGGGCCGGAGACCCAGTACTTC. Protein sequence: CAWSVGVAGGPETQYF.

The chain carries TRBV7-9 and TRBJ1-3; 7 bases agree with TRBD1. Germline V lookup: CDR1 SEHNR, CDR2 FQNEAQ (reference sequence). CDR3 length: 16 residues. V lost 4 bases and J lost 3; bases outside the gene matches: 9. The CDR3 loop is CASSSTGTAFGNTIYF. Written as DNA, the CDR3 is TGTGCCAGCAGCTCAACCGGGACAGCCTTTGGAAACACCATATATTTT.

This chain connects TRBV27 to TRBJ2-6; tentatively, D is TRBD1 (5 bases). CDR1 is MNHEY, CDR2 SMNVEV, per germline (reference sequence). The CDR3 loop spans 19 amino acids. Trimming cost V 1 base and J 4 bases, with 20 bases left between them. CDR3 DNA: TGTGCCAGCAGTTTATACCCCCCGTCAGGGCACTGGGGGGCCAACGTCCTGACTTTC. Translating it yields CASSLYPPSGHWGANVLTF.

Details on this clone: The sample contains more than one DNA sequence encoding this CDR3. The J gene is TRBJ2-5, the V gene TRBV5-4; D gene unclear. The CDR3 sequence is 11 residues long. Germline lookup yields CDR1 SGHNT and CDR2 YYREEE (reference sequence). V was trimmed by 7 bases and J by 5 bases, leaving 9 bases between them. The chain's CDR3 is CASGPPETQYF. The CDR3 region has the DNA TGTGCCAGCGGCCCCCCGGAGACCCAGTACTTC.

V gene TRBV6-5 combines with J gene TRBJ2-1, with a tentative D call TRBD2 (6 bases). The V end lost 4 bases, the J end lost 6 bases, and 10 bases lay between the germline ends. Germline lookup yields CDR1 MNHEY and CDR2 SVGAGI. This CDR3 is 13 amino acids long. This chain's CDR3 is CASSSRDFNEQFF. The CDR3 bases are TGTGCCAGCAGTTCTAGGGACTTCAATGAGCAGTTCTTC.

V gene TRBV7-2 combines with J gene TRBJ2-7, with D hard to call. CDR3 length: 16 residues. Per germline, CDR1 SGHTA and CDR2 FQGNSA. Trimming shortened V by 1 base and J by 2 bases, and 15 bases separated the two germline ends. This CDR3 reads CASSLEADQGAYEQYF. The CDR3 region has the DNA TGTGCCAGCAGCTTAGAGGCAGACCAAGGCGCCTACGAGCAGTACTTC.

This chain joins TRBV5-1 and TRBJ1-2; TRBD1 aligns across 9 bases. V lost 9 bases, J lost 5 bases, and 11 bases stayed unmatched. The CDR3 extends over 14 amino acids. CDR1 is SGHRS and CDR2 is YFSETQ in the germline V gene. The CDR3 loop is CATRPGQGNYGYTF. DNA of the CDR3: TGCGCCACCCGTCCGGGACAGGGCAATTATGGCTACACCTTC.

The chain is built from TRBV11-2 and TRBJ2-7; weak D call: TRBD1 (5 bases). The germline V gene encodes CDR1 SGHAT and CDR2 FQNNGV. The CDR3 contains 12 residues. V was shortened by 7 bases and J by 13 bases, with 20 bases between the two germline ends. CDR3 residues: CASTQQVGHSYF. The CDR3 nucleotides are TGTGCCAGCACCCAACAGGTCGGCCACAGCTACTTC.

In this sample, this clone turned up a few times. The chain links TRBV19 to TRBJ2-3; unclear D gene. The CDR3 is made up of 15 amino acids. The V gene lost 6 bases and the J gene lost 2 bases, with 15 bases spanning the gap. CDR1 and CDR2 from the germline V gene are LNHDA and SQIVND (reference sequence). CDR3 protein: CASSDRSRSTDTQYF. The CDR3 DNA sequence: TGTGCCAGTAGCGATCGGTCAAGATCCACAGATACGCAGTATTTT.

This chain uses TRBV19 with TRBJ2-1; 9 bases align to TRBD1. CDR1 and CDR2 (germline): LNHDA, SQIVND (reference sequence). The CDR3 has 16 residues. V shed 7 bases, J shed 4 bases, and the junction held 11 bases outside the gene matches. The chain's CDR3 is CASKDLKQGAYNEQFF. The CDR3, as DNA: TGTGCCAGTAAGGACCTCAAACAGGGGGCGTACAATGAGCAGTTCTTC.

The chain uses TRBV10-3 and TRBJ2-1; possibly TRBD1 for D (5 bases). There are 12 residues in the CDR3. Germline CDR1 is ENHRY and CDR2 is SYGVKD. With 6 bases removed from V and 6 bases from J, the gap between germline ends came to 9 bases. Here the CDR3 DNA reads TGTGCCATCAGATCAGACAGCAATGAGCAGTTCTTC. Translating gives CAIRSDSNEQFF.

This clone was found a few times. The chain joins TRBV30 to TRBJ2-6; TRBD2 is a possible D gene (6 bases). This CDR3 spans 14 amino acids. Trimming cost V 3 bases and J 4 bases, with 10 bases left between them. Germline assignment: CDR1 GTSNPN and CDR2 SVGIG (reference sequence). The CDR3 protein is CAWRAGPGANVLTF. The CDR3 DNA is TGTGCCTGGAGGGCGGGGCCCGGGGCCAACGTCCTGACTTTC.

The V gene is TRBV6-6, the J gene TRBJ1-5; 7 positions agree with TRBD1. The CDR3 has 15 residues. Per germline, CDR1 MNHNY and CDR2 SVGAGI (reference sequence). V gave up 5 bases and J gave up 3 bases; unmatched junction bases: 7. CDR3 nucleotides: TGTGCCAGCAGTAGACAGGGAGGAACCAATCAGCCCCAGCATTTT. Translated: CASSRQGGTNQPQHF.